The rows below give T cell receptor beta chains drawn from one sample of a study of cytomegalovirus exposure and HLA in healthy donors. Profiling relied on immunoSEQ multiplex PCR, and the TCRdb table lists in-frame clones only, not all of them. The data hold approximately 150,000 clones, with approximately 80% observed a single time. Specimen: PBMCs. The receptors shown here come from a man aged 25 to 45 in good health and CMV-seronegative. Both conserved end residues are part of each CDR3. Each record gives: clone size, J gene, V gene, D gene, CDR3 DNA, CDR3 protein. A D gene is named only where the DNA matches it firmly. Some rows have no size entry. The others give once, few or many, or a class for an expanded clone.

size: NA; J: TRBJ1-6; V: TRBV5-6; D: NA; DNA: TGTGCCAGCAGCTTGGGGACAGTTCTTTATAATTCACCCCTCCACTTT; CDR3: CASSLGTVLYNSPLHF
size: NA; J: TRBJ1-5; V: TRBV7-9; D: NA; DNA: TGTGCCAGCAGCTCCGTGAGGGCTAATCAGCCCCAGCATTTT; CDR3: CASSSVRANQPQHF
size: NA; J: TRBJ2-1; V: TRBV10-1; D: TRBD2; DNA: TGCGCCAGCAGTTACGATACTAGCGAGGCGAGGTTCTTC; CDR3: CASSYDTSEARFF
size: few; J: TRBJ1-1; V: TRBV18; D: NA; DNA: TGTGCCAGCTCACCCCGGGAGCCAGGAGGGAACACTGAAGCTTTCTTT; CDR3: CASSPREPGGNTEAFF
size: NA; J: TRBJ2-7; V: TRBV7-2; D: TRBD2; DNA: TGTGCCAGCAGCCCAACACTAGCGGTCGAGCAGTACTTC; CDR3: CASSPTLAVEQYF
size: NA; J: TRBJ2-3; V: TRBV5-1; D: TRBD1; DNA: TGCGCCAGCAGCCTGGGGGCGCGACAGGGACCGGTTACAGATACGCAGTATTTT; CDR3: CASSLGARQGPVTDTQYF
size: NA; J: TRBJ2-5; V: TRBV6-5; D: NA; DNA: TGTGCCAGCAGTTACCGCGGACGGGAACAAGAGACCCAGTACTTC; CDR3: CASSYRGREQETQYF
size: NA; J: TRBJ1-5; V: TRBV7-2; D: TRBD1; DNA: TGTGCCAGCAGCACACGAGACAGGGCGGGCCAGCCCCAGCATTTT; CDR3: CASSTRDRAGQPQHF
size: NA; J: TRBJ1-1; V: TRBV27; D: NA; DNA: TGTGCCAGCAGTACAGGGTCTGAAGCTTTCTTT; CDR3: CASSTGSEAFF
size: NA; J: TRBJ1-3; V: TRBV2; D: NA; DNA: TGTGCCAGTAGGGGACTGCACTCTGGAAACACCATATATTTT; CDR3: CASRGLHSGNTIYF
size: NA; J: TRBJ1-2; V: TRBV10-3; D: TRBD1; DNA: TGTGCCATCAGTCCCGAGGGACAGTCTAACTATGGCTACACCTTC; CDR3: CAISPEGQSNYGYTF
size: NA; J: TRBJ2-7; V: TRBV11-2; D: NA; DNA: TGTGCCAGCAGCTTAGCGGGGAACTACGAGCAGTACTTC; CDR3: CASSLAGNYEQYF
size: NA; J: TRBJ2-1; V: TRBV9; D: TRBD2; DNA: TGTGCCAGCACCCGTTGGGGGACTAGCGGGGGGAATGAGCAGTTCTTC; CDR3: CASTRWGTSGGNEQFF
size: few; J: TRBJ2-5; V: TRBV23-1; D: TRBD1; DNA: TGCGCCAGCAGTCAATCCCCGGGACAGGGGGCCGCGGTGGAGACCCAGTACTTC; CDR3: CASSQSPGQGAAVETQYF
size: NA; J: TRBJ1-6; V: TRBV4-2; D: NA; DNA: TGTGCCAGCAGCCAAGAGTCCAGGGACTATAATTCACCCCTCCACTTT; CDR3: CASSQESRDYNSPLHF
size: NA; J: TRBJ2-1; V: TRBV19; D: TRBD2; DNA: TGTGCCAGTAGTCTCCGGACTAGCGGGAGGGCCCTCCCCTACAATGAGCAGTTCTTC; CDR3: CASSLRTSGRALPYNEQFF
size: NA; J: TRBJ2-6; V: TRBV7-8; D: TRBD1; DNA: TGTGCCAGCAGCCCGGGACAGGATTTCTCTGGGGCCAACGTCCTGACTTTC; CDR3: CASSPGQDFSGANVLTF
size: NA; J: TRBJ1-1; V: TRBV28; D: TRBD1; DNA: TGTGCCAGCAGTTTAAGGGGACAGGGCACTGAAGCTTTCTTT; CDR3: CASSLRGQGTEAFF
size: few; J: TRBJ1-2; V: TRBV2; D: NA; DNA: TGTGCCAGCAGTGAAGCGCGACTGCACTATGGCTACACCTTC; CDR3: CASSEARLHYGYTF
size: NA; J: TRBJ1-6; V: TRBV5-6; D: NA; DNA: TGTGCCAGCAGCTTGCGAGTGAGCTCCTATAATTCACCCCTCCACTTT; CDR3: CASSLRVSSYNSPLHF
size: few; J: TRBJ1-5; V: TRBV28; D: NA; DNA: TGTGCCAGCAGTTTATCCGACTACAATCAGCCCCAGCATTTT; CDR3: CASSLSDYNQPQHF
size: NA; J: TRBJ2-7; V: TRBV9; D: NA; DNA: TGTGCCAGCAGCGTAGTAGAAGGAGGAGGCGAGCAGTACTTC; CDR3: CASSVVEGGGEQYF
size: NA; J: TRBJ1-1; V: TRBV11-3; D: NA; DNA: TGTGCCAGCAGCTGGTACACGAACACTGAAGCTTTCTTT; CDR3: CASSWYTNTEAFF
size: NA; J: TRBJ2-1; V: TRBV5-1; D: TRBD2; DNA: TGCGCCAGCAGCTGGATTCCTAGCGGGGTTTACAATGAGCAGTTCTTC; CDR3: CASSWIPSGVYNEQFF
size: once; J: TRBJ2-2; V: TRBV10-3; D: NA; DNA: TGTGCCATCAGCTCTAGGGACTTTTCTACCGGGGAGCTGTTTTTT; CDR3: CAISSRDFSTGELFF
size: NA; J: TRBJ1-4; V: TRBV6-1; D: NA; DNA: TGTGCCAGCACCCCACGGGGGGGTTTTGGGGAAAAACTGTTTTTT; CDR3: CASTPRGGFGEKLFF
size: NA; J: TRBJ2-7; V: TRBV9; D: TRBD1; DNA: TGTGCCAGCAGCGTAGGGGACCAGGGGGTCGAGCAGTACTTC; CDR3: CASSVGDQGVEQYF
size: NA; J: TRBJ2-3; V: TRBV10-3; D: NA; DNA: TGTGCCATCAGTGAGTCACAGAGACCCCCGATTAGCACAGATACGCAGTATTTT; CDR3: CAISESQRPPISTDTQYF
size: NA; J: TRBJ2-1; V: TRBV27; D: NA; DNA: TGTGCCAGCAGTTTTCAGGTAGTCTCCTACAATGAGCAGTTCTTC; CDR3: CASSFQVVSYNEQFF
size: NA; J: TRBJ1-3; V: TRBV7-2; D: NA; DNA: TGTGCCAGCAGCACAAACGTCGGAAACACCATATATTTT; CDR3: CASSTNVGNTIYF
size: NA; J: TRBJ1-2; V: TRBV7-9; D: TRBD1; DNA: TGTGCCAGCAGCCCCCGACAGGGGGCTAACTATGGCTACACCTTC; CDR3: CASSPRQGANYGYTF
size: NA; J: TRBJ2-7; V: TRBV4-1; D: TRBD1; DNA: TGCGCCAGCAGCCAAGAAGGGTTATCGGGACAGAGCTCCTACGAGCAGTACTTC; CDR3: CASSQEGLSGQSSYEQYF
size: NA; J: TRBJ1-2; V: TRBV19; D: NA; DNA: TGTGCCAGTAGGGAGGGCTCATGGGTTAACTATGGCTACACCTTC; CDR3: CASREGSWVNYGYTF
size: NA; J: TRBJ2-2; V: TRBV30; D: TRBD1; DNA: TGTGCCTCGTATAAAGGACAGGGTAACACCGGGGAGCTGTTTTTT; CDR3: CASYKGQGNTGELFF
size: NA; J: TRBJ1-1; V: TRBV13; D: TRBD1; DNA: TGTGCCAGCGGACAGGGTCCCACTGAAGCTTTCTTT; CDR3: CASGQGPTEAFF
size: NA; J: TRBJ2-1; V: TRBV13; D: NA; DNA: TGTGCCAGCAGCTCAGTTGGGGCCTCCTACTACAATGAGCAGTTCTTC; CDR3: CASSSVGASYYNEQFF
size: NA; J: TRBJ1-5; V: TRBV7-8; D: NA; DNA: TGTGCCAGCAGCTTAAACGCGGGGGCAGGGTTTCAGCCCCAGCATTTT; CDR3: CASSLNAGAGFQPQHF
size: NA; J: TRBJ2-7; V: TRBV5-1; D: NA; DNA: TGCGCCAGCAGCCTCACTGTCTACGAGCAGTACTTC; CDR3: CASSLTVYEQYF
size: NA; J: TRBJ2-7; V: TRBV27; D: TRBD2; DNA: TGTGCCAGCAGCACCGGGAGGGGTCGAATCTACGAGCAGTACTTC; CDR3: CASSTGRGRIYEQYF
size: NA; J: TRBJ1-2; V: TRBV28; D: NA; DNA: TGTGCCAGCAGTCCCGGACAGAACTATGGCTACACCTTC; CDR3: CASSPGQNYGYTF
size: NA; J: TRBJ2-7; V: TRBV28; D: NA; DNA: TGTGCCAGCAGTCTCCTTGGGGGGACTTCCTACGAGCAGTACTTC; CDR3: CASSLLGGTSYEQYF
size: NA; J: TRBJ2-1; V: TRBV19; D: NA; DNA: TGTGCCAGTAGTATAACGGGGGTGCCGAATGAGCAGTTCTTC; CDR3: CASSITGVPNEQFF
size: NA; J: TRBJ2-1; V: TRBV19; D: NA; DNA: TGTGCCAGTACCCCCGTGGCGGCGTCCTACAATGAGCAGTTCTTC; CDR3: CASTPVAASYNEQFF
size: once; J: TRBJ1-3; V: TRBV27; D: NA; DNA: TGTGCCAGCAAACAAGGAGGGTCTGGAAACACCATATATTTT; CDR3: CASKQGGSGNTIYF
size: NA; J: TRBJ2-7; V: TRBV13; D: NA; DNA: TGTGCCAGCAGCTTAGGCAGGTACTCCTACGAGCAGTACTTC; CDR3: CASSLGRYSYEQYF